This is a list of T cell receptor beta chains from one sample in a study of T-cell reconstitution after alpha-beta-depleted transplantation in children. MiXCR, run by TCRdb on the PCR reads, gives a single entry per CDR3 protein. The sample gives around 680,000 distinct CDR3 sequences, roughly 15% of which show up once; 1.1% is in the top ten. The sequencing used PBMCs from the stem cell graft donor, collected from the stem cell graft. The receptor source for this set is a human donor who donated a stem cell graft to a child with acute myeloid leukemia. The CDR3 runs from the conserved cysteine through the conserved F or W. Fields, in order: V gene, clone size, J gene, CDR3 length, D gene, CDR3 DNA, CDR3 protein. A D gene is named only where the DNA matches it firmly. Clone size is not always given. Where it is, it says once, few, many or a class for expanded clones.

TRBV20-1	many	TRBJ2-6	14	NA	TGCAGTGCTAACATCAGGACTGGGGCCAACGTCCTGACTTTC	CSANIRTGANVLTF
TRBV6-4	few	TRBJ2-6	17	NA	TGTGCCAGCAGTGACTCTCCGGGCCCTATGGGGGCCAACGTCCTGACTTTC	CASSDSPGPMGANVLTF
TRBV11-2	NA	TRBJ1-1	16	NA	TGTGCCAGCAGGGAATTCTTTGGGGGAAGGAACACTGAAGCTTTCTTT	CASREFFGGRNTEAFF
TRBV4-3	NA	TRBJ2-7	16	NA	TGCGCCAGCAGCCAAGATGGACTGGGAGGATTCTACGAGCAGTACTTC	CASSQDGLGGFYEQYF
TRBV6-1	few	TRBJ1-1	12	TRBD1	TGTGCCAGCAGTGTCTACAGGGGTGAAGCTTTCTTT	CASSVYRGEAFF
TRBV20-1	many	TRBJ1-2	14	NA	TGCAGTGCCCTGGGTCAGGTCGGTCACTATGGCTACACCTTC	CSALGQVGHYGYTF
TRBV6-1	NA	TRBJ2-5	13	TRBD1	TGTGCCACCGGGACAGGGGGACTGGAGACCCAGTACTTC	CATGTGGLETQYF
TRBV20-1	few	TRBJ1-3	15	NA	TGCAGTGCTAGAGTTACGGGGGCCTCTGGAAACACCATATATTTT	CSARVTGASGNTIYF
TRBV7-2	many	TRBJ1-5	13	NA	TGTGCCAGCAGCCTGGGATACAATCAGCCCCAGCATTTT	CASSLGYNQPQHF
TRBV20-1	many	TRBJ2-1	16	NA	TGCAGTGCTAGAGATCCCCAGCGGAGCTCCTACAATGAGCAGTTCTTC	CSARDPQRSSYNEQFF
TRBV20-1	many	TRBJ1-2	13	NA	TGCAGTGCTAGAGACCTTTTGGGCTATGGCTACACCTTC	CSARDLLGYGYTF
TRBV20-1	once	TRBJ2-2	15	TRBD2	TGCAGTGCTAGAGATAACGGGGGGGCCACCGGGGAGCTGTTTTTT	CSARDNGGATGELFF
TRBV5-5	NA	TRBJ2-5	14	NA	TGTGCCAGCATCGAGCTGCTCGGGGGAGAGACCCAGTACTTC	CASIELLGGETQYF
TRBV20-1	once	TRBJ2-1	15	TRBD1	TGCAGTGGCAGCCCGGACAGGCCATCCTACAATGAGCAGTTCTTC	CSGSPDRPSYNEQFF
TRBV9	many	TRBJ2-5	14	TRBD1	TGTGCCAGCAGCCCTCTCGACAGGGAGGAGACCCAGTACTTC	CASSPLDREETQYF
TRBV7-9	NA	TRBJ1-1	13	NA	TGTGCCAGCAGCTTAACGTCGAACGCTGAAGCTTTCTTT	CASSLTSNAEAFF
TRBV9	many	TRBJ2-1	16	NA	TGTGCCAGCAGCCTCAGAAGTGGGCAGAGCCACAATGAGCAGTTCTTC	CASSLRSGQSHNEQFF
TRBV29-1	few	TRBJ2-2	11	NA	TGCAGCGTTGAAGAGTACAGGGAGCTGTTTTTT	CSVEEYRELFF
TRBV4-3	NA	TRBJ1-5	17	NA	TGCGCCAGCAGCCAAGATTCGGGGGGCCGCGCGTATCAGCCCCAGCATTTT	CASSQDSGGRAYQPQHF
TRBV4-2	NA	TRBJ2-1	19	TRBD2	TGTGCCAGCAGCCAAGACGGGCTAGCGGGGGGGCCAGGATACAATGAGCAGTTCTTC	CASSQDGLAGGPGYNEQFF
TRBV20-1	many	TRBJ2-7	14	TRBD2	TGCAGTGCTAGACGGGAGGGAAAGGCCTACGAGCAGTACTTC	CSARREGKAYEQYF
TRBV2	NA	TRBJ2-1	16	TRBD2	TGTGCCAGCAGTGAGGGACTAGCAGGGGATTACAATGAGCAGTTCTTC	CASSEGLAGDYNEQFF
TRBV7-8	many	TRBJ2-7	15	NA	TGTGCCAGCAGCTTAGGTGTGGGGGGCTCCTACGAGCAGTACTTC	CASSLGVGGSYEQYF
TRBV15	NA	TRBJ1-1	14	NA	TGTGCCACCAGCAGTACCACCGGAGACCCTGAAGCTTTCTTT	CATSSTTGDPEAFF
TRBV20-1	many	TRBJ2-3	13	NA	TGCAGTGCTAGAGATCTTGCGGTGGATACGCAGTATTTT	CSARDLAVDTQYF
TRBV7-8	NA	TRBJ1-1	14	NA	TGTGCCAGCAGCTTAGCGACGGGGCGGACTGAAGCTTTCTTT	CASSLATGRTEAFF
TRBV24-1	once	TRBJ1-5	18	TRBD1	TGTGCCACCAGTGATTTGGGGGACAGGCACCTTAGCAATCAGCCCCAGCATTTT	CATSDLGDRHLSNQPQHF
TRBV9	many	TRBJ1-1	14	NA	TGTGCCAGCAGCACCCGACAGGAGGGCACTGAAGCTTTCTTT	CASSTRQEGTEAFF
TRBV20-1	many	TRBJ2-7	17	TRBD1	TGCAGTGCTAGAGGCCCACTGGGACAGTCTTTTGCCTACGAGCAGTACTTC	CSARGPLGQSFAYEQYF
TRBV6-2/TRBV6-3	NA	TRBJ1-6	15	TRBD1	TGTGCCAGCAGTCCTGACAGGGGGGACAATTCACCCCTCCACTTT	CASSPDRGDNSPLHF
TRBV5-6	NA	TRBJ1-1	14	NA	TGTGCCAGCAGCTTTGCCGGGGGGCGGACTGAAGCTTTCTTT	CASSFAGGRTEAFF
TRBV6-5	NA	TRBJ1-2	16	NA	TGTGCCAGCAGTTACAATAGGGTTAAGGGGAACTATGGCTACACCTTC	CASSYNRVKGNYGYTF
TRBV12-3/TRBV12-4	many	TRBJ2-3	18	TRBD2	TGTGCCAGCAGTTTACTCAGTCAGCGGGGGATTACCACAGATACGCAGTATTTT	CASSLLSQRGITTDTQYF
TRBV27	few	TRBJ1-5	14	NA	TGTGCCAGCAAGGAGGCGGGCTCCCATCAGCCCCAGCATTTT	CASKEAGSHQPQHF
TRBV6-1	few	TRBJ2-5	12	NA	TGTGCCAGCGGGAAGAGCCAAGAGACCCAGTACTTC	CASGKSQETQYF
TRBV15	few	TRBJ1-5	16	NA	TGTGCCACCAGCACCACCACAGGTGGGAGCAATCAGCCCCAGCATTTT	CATSTTTGGSNQPQHF
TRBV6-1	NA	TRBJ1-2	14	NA	TGTGCCAGCAGTGAAACGACGAGGGGGAGGGGCTACACCTTC	CASSETTRGRGYTF
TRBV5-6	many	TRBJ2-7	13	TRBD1	TGTGCCAGCAGGCGGGACAGGGGCAGCGAGCAGTACTTC	CASRRDRGSEQYF
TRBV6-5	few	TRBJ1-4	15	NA	TGTGCCAGCAGTTCCCAGGGACGGATTAATGAAAAACTGTTTTTT	CASSSQGRINEKLFF
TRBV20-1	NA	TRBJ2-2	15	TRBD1	TGCAGTGCTAGAATCCGGACAGGGGCGACCGGGGAGCTGTTTTTT	CSARIRTGATGELFF
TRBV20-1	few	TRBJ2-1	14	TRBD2	TGCAGTGCTAGAGACCCGGGACTAGCGGATGAGCAGTTCTTC	CSARDPGLADEQFF
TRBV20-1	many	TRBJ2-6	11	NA	TGCAGTGCCGCGGAGGCCAACGTCCTGACTTTC	CSAAEANVLTF
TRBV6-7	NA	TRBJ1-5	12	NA	TGTGCTCCGGGACCCTACTATCAGCCCCAGCATTTT	CAPGPYYQPQHF
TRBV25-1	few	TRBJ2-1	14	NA	TGTGCCAGCAGTGAATTTGGGGGGCTCGGTGAGCAGTTCTTC	CASSEFGGLGEQFF
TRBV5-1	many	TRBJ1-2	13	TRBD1	TGCGCCAGCAGCTTGAGGGACAGGGATGGCTACACCTTC	CASSLRDRDGYTF
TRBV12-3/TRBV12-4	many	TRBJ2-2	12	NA	TGTGCCAGCAGTCGACCCACCGGGGAGCTGTTTTTT	CASSRPTGELFF
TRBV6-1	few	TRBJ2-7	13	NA	TGTGCCAGCGGGGACTCTCGGACCTACGAGCAGTACTTC	CASGDSRTYEQYF
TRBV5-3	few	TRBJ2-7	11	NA	TGTGCCAGAAGCTTATATAACGAGCAGTACTTC	CARSLYNEQYF
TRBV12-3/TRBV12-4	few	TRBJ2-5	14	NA	TGTGCCAGCAAGTGGTCCCGGGCTCGGGAGACCCAGTACTTC	CASKWSRARETQYF
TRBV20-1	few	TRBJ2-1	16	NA	TGCAGTGCTAGTGGATTACTACCAAGCTCCTACAATGAGCAGTTCTTC	CSASGLLPSSYNEQFF
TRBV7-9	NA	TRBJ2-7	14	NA	TGTGCCAGCAGCCCAGAGGGGACCTCCTACGAGCAGTACTTC	CASSPEGTSYEQYF
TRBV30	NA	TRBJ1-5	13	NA	TGTGCCTGGAGTGTGTCCACAGGCCAGCCCCAGCATTTT	CAWSVSTGQPQHF
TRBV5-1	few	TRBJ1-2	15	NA	TGCGCCAGCAGACCTTCGGAGGGGGTAAACTATGGCTACACCTTC	CASRPSEGVNYGYTF
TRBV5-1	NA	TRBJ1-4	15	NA	TGCGCCAGCAGCTTGGAGGGGACCCCGGATGAAAAACTGTTTTTT	CASSLEGTPDEKLFF
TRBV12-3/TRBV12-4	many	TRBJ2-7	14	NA	TGTGCCAGCAGTCCCCGGGGGCGGACCTACGAGCAGTACTTC	CASSPRGRTYEQYF